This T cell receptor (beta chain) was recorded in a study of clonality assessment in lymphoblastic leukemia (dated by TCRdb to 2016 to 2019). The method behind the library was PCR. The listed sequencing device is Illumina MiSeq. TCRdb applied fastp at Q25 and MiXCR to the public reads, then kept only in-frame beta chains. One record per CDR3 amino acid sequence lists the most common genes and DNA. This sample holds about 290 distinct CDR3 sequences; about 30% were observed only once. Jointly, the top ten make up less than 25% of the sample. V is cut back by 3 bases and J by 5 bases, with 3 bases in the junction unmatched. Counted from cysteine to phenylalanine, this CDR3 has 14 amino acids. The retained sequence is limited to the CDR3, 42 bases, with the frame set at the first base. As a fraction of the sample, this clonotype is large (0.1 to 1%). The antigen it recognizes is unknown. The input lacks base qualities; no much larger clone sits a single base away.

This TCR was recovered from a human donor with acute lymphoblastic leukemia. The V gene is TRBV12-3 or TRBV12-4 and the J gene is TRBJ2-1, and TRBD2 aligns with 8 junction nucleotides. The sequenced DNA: TGTGCCAGCAGTTTGTTGCGGGAGGACAATGAGCAGTTCTTC. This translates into CASSLLREDNEQFF.